The sequence of this T cell receptor (beta chain) was determined in a study of blood T cell repertoires in COVID-19. Study in general: Whether acute or convalescent, the COVID-19 samples came from the United States, Italy and Spain.

J gave up 7 bases and V 8 bases, and 13 bases lay outside the gene matches. Germline loops: CDR1 MDHEN, CDR2 SYDVKM. CDR3 length equals 14 residues. In the original workflow: Reference gene primers were amplified, and this amplification served to estimate nucleated cell counts. The protocol was immunoSEQ multiplex PCR, while the TCRdb copy is restricted to in-frame clones and leaves out a portion. V and J calls and clone size follow that table, whereas D and trimming were derived from the DNA. The sample has 150,000 to 200,000 clones; 85% are singletons. The Seattle patients joined while their infection was active and were tracked longitudinally afterward.

This receptor was obtained from a woman aged 80 or over with COVID-19, enrolled during active disease. The chain joins TRBV28 to TRBJ2-5, with TRBD1 identical over 7 bases. Specimen: peripheral blood. The CDR3 sequence is CASGRPGGMVTQYF. CDR3 nucleotide sequence: TGTGCCAGCGGGCGGCCAGGGGGAATGGTGACCCAGTACTTC.